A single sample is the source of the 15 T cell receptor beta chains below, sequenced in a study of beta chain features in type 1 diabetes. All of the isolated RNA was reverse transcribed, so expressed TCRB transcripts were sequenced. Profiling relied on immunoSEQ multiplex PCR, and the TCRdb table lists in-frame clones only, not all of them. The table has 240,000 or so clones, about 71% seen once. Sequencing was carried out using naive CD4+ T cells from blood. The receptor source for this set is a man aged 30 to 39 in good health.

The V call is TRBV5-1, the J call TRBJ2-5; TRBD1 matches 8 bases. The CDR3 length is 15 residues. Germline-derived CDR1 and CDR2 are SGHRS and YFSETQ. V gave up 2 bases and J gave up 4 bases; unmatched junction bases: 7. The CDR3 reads CASSFQQGGVETQYF. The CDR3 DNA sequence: TGCGCCAGCAGCTTCCAACAGGGGGGTGTAGAGACCCAGTACTTC.

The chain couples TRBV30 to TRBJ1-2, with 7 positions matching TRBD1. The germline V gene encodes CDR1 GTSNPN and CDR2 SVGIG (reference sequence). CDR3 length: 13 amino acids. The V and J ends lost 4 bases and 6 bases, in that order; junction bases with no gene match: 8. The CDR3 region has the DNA TGTGCCTGGACCCCCACAGGGGATAATGGCTACACCTTC. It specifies CAWTPTGDNGYTF.

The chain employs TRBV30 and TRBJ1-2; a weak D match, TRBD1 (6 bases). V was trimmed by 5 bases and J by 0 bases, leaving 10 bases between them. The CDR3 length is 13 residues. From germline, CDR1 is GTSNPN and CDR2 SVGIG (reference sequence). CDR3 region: CAWGGQSNYGYTF. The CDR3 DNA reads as TGTGCCTGGGGAGGACAGTCTAACTATGGCTACACCTTC.

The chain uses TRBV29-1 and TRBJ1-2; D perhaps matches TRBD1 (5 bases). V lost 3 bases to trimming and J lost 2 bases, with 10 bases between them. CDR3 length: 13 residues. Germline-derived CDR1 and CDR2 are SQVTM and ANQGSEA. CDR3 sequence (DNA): TGCAGCGTTGAGGCAGGGACCAACTATGGCTACACCTTC. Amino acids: CSVEAGTNYGYTF.

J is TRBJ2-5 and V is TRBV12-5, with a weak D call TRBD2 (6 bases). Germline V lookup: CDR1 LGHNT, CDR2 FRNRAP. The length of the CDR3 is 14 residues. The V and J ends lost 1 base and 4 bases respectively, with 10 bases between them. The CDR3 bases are TGTGCTAGTGGTTTGGGCACAGCGGGAGAGACCCAGTACTTC. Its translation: CASGLGTAGETQYF.

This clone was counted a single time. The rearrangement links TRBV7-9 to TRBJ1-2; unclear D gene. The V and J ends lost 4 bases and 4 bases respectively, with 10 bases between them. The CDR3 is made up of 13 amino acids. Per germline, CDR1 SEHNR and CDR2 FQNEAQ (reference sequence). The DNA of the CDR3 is TGTGCCAGCAGCTCGGACGGGCCCTATGGCTACACCTTC. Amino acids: CASSSDGPYGYTF.

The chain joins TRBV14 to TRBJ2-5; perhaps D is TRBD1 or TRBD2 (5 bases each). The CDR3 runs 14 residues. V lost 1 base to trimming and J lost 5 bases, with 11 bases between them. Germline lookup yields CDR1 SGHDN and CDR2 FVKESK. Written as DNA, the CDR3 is TGTGCCAGCAGCCAAGGTCGGGGCACGGAGACCCAGTACTTC. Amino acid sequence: CASSQGRGTETQYF. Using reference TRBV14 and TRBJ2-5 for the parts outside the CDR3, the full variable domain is EAGVTQFPSHSVIEKGQTVTLRCDPISGHDNLYWYRRVMGKEIKFLLHFVKESKQDESGMPNNRFLAERTGGTYSTLKVQPAELEDSGVYFCASSQGRGTETQYFGPGTRLLVL.

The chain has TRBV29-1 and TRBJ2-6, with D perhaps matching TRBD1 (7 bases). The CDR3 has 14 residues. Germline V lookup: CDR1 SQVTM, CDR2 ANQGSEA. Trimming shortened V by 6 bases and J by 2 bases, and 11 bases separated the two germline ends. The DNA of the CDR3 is TGCAGCGTCGACAGGGAGGCTGGGGCCAACGTCCTGACTTTC. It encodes CSVDREAGANVLTF.

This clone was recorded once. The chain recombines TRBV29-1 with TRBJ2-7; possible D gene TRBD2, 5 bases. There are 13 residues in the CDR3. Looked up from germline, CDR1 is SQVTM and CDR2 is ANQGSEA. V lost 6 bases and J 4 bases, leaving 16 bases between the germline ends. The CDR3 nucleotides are TGCAGCGTCGCCTGGGGAGCAGCGTACGAGCAGTACTTC. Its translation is CSVAWGAAYEQYF.

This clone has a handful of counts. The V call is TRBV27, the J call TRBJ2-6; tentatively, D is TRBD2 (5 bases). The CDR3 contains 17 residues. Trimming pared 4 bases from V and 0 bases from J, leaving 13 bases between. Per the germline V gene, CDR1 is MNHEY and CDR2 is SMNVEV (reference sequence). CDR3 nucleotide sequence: TGTGCCAGCAGTTACGACTTGACTAACTCTGGGGCCAACGTCCTGACTTTC. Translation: CASSYDLTNSGANVLTF.

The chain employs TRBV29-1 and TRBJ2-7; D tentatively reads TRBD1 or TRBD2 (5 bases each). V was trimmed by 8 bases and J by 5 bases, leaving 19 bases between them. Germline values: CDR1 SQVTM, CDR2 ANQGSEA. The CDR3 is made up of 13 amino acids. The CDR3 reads CSTRGDWRDEQYF. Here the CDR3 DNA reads TGCAGCACTAGGGGAGATTGGCGGGACGAGCAGTACTTC.

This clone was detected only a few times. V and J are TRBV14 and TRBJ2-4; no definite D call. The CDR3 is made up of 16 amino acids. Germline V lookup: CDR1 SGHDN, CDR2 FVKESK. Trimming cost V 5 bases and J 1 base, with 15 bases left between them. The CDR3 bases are TGTGCCAGCAGCTTTCGCCCTCGACGGGCCAAAAACATTCAGTACTTC. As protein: CASSFRPRRAKNIQYF.

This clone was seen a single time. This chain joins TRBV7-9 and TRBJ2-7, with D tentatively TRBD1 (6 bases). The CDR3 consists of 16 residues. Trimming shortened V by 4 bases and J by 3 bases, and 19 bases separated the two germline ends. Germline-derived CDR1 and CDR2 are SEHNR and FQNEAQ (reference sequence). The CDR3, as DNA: TGTGCCAGCAGCTCTCTGGGGGATTGGACAGACTACGAGCAGTACTTC. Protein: CASSSLGDWTDYEQYF.

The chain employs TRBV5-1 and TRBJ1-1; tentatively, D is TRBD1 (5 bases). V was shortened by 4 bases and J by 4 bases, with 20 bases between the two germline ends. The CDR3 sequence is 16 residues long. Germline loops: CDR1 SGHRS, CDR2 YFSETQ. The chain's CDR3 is CASSPLLSGLVTEAFF. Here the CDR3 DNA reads TGCGCCAGCAGCCCTCTCCTCTCAGGGTTAGTCACTGAAGCTTTCTTT.

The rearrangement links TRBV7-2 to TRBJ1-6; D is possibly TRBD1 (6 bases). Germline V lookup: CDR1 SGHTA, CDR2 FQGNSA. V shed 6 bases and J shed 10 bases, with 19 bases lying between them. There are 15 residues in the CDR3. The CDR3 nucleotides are TGTGCCAGCAGTCCCGTTGGGGGCAGTGGATCACCCCTCCACTTT. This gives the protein CASSPVGGSGSPLHF.